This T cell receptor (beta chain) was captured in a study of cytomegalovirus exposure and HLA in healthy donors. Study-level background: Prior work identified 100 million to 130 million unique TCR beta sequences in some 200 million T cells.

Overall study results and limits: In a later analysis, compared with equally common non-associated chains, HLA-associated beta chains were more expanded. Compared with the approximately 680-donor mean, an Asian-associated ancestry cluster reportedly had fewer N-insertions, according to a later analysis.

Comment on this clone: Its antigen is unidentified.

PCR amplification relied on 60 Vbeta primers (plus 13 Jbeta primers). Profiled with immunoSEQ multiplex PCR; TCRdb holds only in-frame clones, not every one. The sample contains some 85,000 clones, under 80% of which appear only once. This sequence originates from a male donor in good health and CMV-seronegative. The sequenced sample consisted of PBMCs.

CDR3 sequence: CASSNLMNTEAFF. CDR3 DNA: TGTGCCAGTAGTAACTTAATGAACACTGAAGCTTTCTTT. This sequence joins TRBV19 and TRBJ1-1; D is unclear. Per germline, CDR1 LNHDA and CDR2 SQIVND (reference sequence). This CDR3 spans 13 amino acids. The germline V and J ends were trimmed by 4 bases and 0 bases, with 6 bases remaining between them. The whole variable domain, remainder taken from reference TRBV19 and TRBJ1-1, is DGGITQSPKYLFRKEGQNVTLSCEQNLNHDAMYWYRQDPGQGLRLIYYSQIVNDFQKGDIAEGYSVSREKKESFPLTVTSAQKNPTAFYLCASSNLMNTEAFFGQGTRLTVV.